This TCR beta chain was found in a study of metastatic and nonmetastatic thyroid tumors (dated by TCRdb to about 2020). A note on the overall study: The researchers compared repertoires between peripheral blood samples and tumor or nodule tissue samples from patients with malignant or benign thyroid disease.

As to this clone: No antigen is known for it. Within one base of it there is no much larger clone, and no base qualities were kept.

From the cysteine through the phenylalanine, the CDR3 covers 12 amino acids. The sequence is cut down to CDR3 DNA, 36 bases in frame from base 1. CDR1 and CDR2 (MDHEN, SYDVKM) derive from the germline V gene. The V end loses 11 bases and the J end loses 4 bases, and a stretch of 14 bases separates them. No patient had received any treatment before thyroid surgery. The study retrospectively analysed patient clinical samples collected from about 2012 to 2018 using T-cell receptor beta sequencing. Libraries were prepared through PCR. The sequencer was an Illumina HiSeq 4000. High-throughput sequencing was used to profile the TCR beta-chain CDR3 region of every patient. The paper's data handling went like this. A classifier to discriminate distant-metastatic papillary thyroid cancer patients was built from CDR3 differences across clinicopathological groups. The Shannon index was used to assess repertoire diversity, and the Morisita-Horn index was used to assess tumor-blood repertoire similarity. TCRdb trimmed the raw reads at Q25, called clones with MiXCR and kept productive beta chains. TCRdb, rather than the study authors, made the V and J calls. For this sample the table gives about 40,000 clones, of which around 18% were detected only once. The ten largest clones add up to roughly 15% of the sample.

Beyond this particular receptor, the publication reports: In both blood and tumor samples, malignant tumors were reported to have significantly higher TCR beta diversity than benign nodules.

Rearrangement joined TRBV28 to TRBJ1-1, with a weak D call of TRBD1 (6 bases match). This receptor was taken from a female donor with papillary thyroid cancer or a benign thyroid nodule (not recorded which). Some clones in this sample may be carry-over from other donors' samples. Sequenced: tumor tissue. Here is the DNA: TGTGCCCTACAGGGTTTAAGCACTGAAGCTTTCTTT. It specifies CALQGLSTEAFF.